This record concerns one TCR beta chain sequence. The antigen remains unidentified. The study ran its PCR with 60 Vbeta and 13 Jbeta primers. Repertoires were generated with immunoSEQ multiplex PCR, while TCRdb's copy carries only in-frame clones and drops some. The sample contains hundreds of thousands of clones, 76% of which appear only once. The ends were cut back, 6 bases at V and 5 bases at J, with 13 bases in the middle. Germline CDR1 and CDR2: WNHNN and SYGVQD (reference sequence). The CDR3 consists of 13 residues. This entry is derived from a study of cytomegalovirus exposure and HLA in healthy donors. Every donor was a healthy person donating bone marrow. Study-wide points: Differences between HLA loci emerged in a later analysis of TCR association rates, with DRB1 most and HLA-C fewest. Among immune exposure information, only CMV serostatus was available.

The sequence came from a man between 18 and 29 years old in good health and CMV-seronegative. The sequenced sample consisted of PBMCs. The V call is TRBV10-1, the J call TRBJ2-5; the D gene is possibly TRBD1 (6 bases). CDR3 coding DNA: TGCGCCAGCAGCGACACAGGGAGCGAGACCCAGTACTTC. This translates into CASSDTGSETQYF.